Listed here are 17 T cell receptor beta chains from one sample, sequenced in a study of neurological immune-mediated disorders. From the 5' RACE reads, TCRdb called clonotypes with MiXCR, one entry per CDR3 protein. The sample holds 40,000 to 55,000 distinct CDR3 sequences, more than 5% seen once. Sequencing was performed on CD4+ T cells from blood. Receptors originate from a woman between 18 and 29 years old with multiple sclerosis.

This clonotype was recorded at least ten times. V gene TRBV28 combines with J gene TRBJ1-2; no definite D call. The CDR3 runs to 14 residues. Germline V CDR1 and CDR2: MDHEN, SYDVKM. V lost 5 bases to trimming and J lost 14 bases, with 24 bases between them. DNA of the CDR3: TGTGCCAGCAGTCCTGCAGGACCGGGTGCGAGTGGGACCTTC. Its protein is CASSPAGPGASGTF.

Many counts were recorded for this clonotype. The rearrangement links TRBV5-1 to TRBJ1-1; 11 bases are a match to TRBD1. The CDR3 has 14 residues. Germline V lookup: CDR1 SGHRS, CDR2 YFSETQ. Losses at the gene ends were 4 bases for V and 6 bases for J; bases not matched to a gene: 5. The CDR3 spells CASSTGQGASEAFF. CDR3 sequence (DNA): TGCGCCAGCAGCACCGGACAGGGGGCTTCTGAAGCTTTCTTT.

This clonotype was counted a few times. This chain connects TRBV4-3 to TRBJ2-2; no clear D gene. Germline V gene lookup returns CDR1 LGHNA and CDR2 YSLEER. The CDR3 length is 14 residues. V was shortened by 0 bases and J by 4 bases, with 6 bases between the two germline ends. Written as DNA, the CDR3 is TGCGCCAGCAGCCAAGAAGATAGCACCGGGGAGCTGTTTTTT. Amino acid sequence: CASSQEDSTGELFF.

In this sample, this clonotype turned up many times. The chain joins TRBV12-3 or TRBV12-4 to TRBJ2-1, with D maybe TRBD2 (5 bases). V lost 2 bases to trimming and J lost 10 bases, with 15 bases between them. The CDR3 length is 14 residues. The CDR3 loop is CASSLTRLRGEQFF. CDR3 sequence (DNA): TGTGCCAGCAGTTTAACCCGACTCCGAGGGGAGCAGTTCTTC.

This clonotype has a count of ten or more. A junction boundary mismatches the germline segment, possibly from a read error. The chain recombines TRBV12-3 or TRBV12-4 with TRBJ1-2, with 7 bases matching TRBD1. This CDR3 region has 13 residues. This chain's CDR3 is CANSFGQAYGYTF. The CDR3 DNA is TGTGCCAACAGTTTCGGACAGGCCTATGGCTACACCTTC.

The J gene is TRBJ2-5, the V gene TRBV3-1, with 7 nucleotides matching TRBD2. The CDR3 has 16 residues. V shed 9 bases and J 5 bases; nucleotides not matched to a gene: 18. Germline V gene data show CDR1 as LGHDT and CDR2 as YNNKEL (reference sequence). The CDR3 spells CASRPSRGRAAETQYF. CDR3 nucleotide sequence: TGTGCCAGTAGACCATCTAGAGGGAGGGCCGCGGAGACCCAGTACTTC.

The chain links TRBV6-2 or TRBV6-3 to TRBJ2-1; 7 bases map to TRBD2. V lost 6 bases and J lost 3; bases outside the gene matches: 8. Germline V gives CDR1 MNHEY, CDR2 SVGEGT. The length of the CDR3 is 15 residues. The CDR3: CASSGVGGGYNEQFF. CDR3 nucleotides: TGTGCCAGCAGCGGAGTGGGGGGGGGCTACAATGAGCAGTTCTTC.

This clonotype was seen at least ten times. This sequence joins TRBV28 and TRBJ2-1; the match to TRBD2 covers 13 bases. The CDR3 has 15 residues. Trimming took 7 bases from V and 8 from J; bases not matched to a gene: 8. CDR1 and CDR2 from the germline V gene are MDHEN and SYDVKM. CDR3 sequence (DNA): TGTGCCAGCACCCGACTAGCGGGGGGTGTCTATGAGCAGTTCTTC. Amino acid sequence: CASTRLAGGVYEQFF.

At least ten counts were recorded for this clonotype. The chain uses TRBV5-5 and TRBJ1-2; perhaps TRBD1 as D (5 bases). Germline CDR1 and CDR2: SGHKS and YYEKEE (reference sequence). The CDR3 runs 14 residues. The V end was cut by 5 bases, the J end by 4 bases, with 15 bases between. In nucleotides, the CDR3 is TGTGCCAGCAGTTCCGGGACGGAGGTCTATGGCTACACCTTC. It is translated as CASSSGTEVYGYTF.

There are a few counts of this clonotype. The V call is TRBV3-1, the J call TRBJ2-5; possibly TRBD1 for D (6 bases). V was pared by 7 bases and J by 1 base, with 13 bases between. The germline V gene has CDR1 LGHDT and CDR2 YNNKEL (reference sequence). This CDR3 contains 14 residues. CDR3 loop: CASTLRGGQETQYF. DNA for the CDR3: TGTGCCAGCACCCTCAGGGGTGGCCAAGAGACCCAGTACTTC.

This clonotype was seen at least ten times. The chain uses TRBV28 and TRBJ2-1; TRBD1 agrees at 9 bases. The V gene's germline CDR1 is MDHEN and CDR2 SYDVKM. V was clipped by 6 bases and J by 7 bases; unmatched bases: 7. The CDR3 has 14 residues. CDR3 sequence (DNA): TGTGCCAGCAGACCGGGACAGGGTCGTAATGAGCAGTTCTTC. Protein sequence: CASRPGQGRNEQFF.

This clonotype has ten or more counts. The chain links TRBV5-6 to TRBJ2-2, with D uncertain. V was clipped by 4 bases and J by 6 bases, with 19 bases between them. Germline CDR1 is SGHDT and CDR2 is YYEEEE. CDR3 length: 16 amino acids. CDR3 residues: CASSPGNGLAAGELFF. DNA for the CDR3: TGTGCCAGCAGCCCCGGTAATGGGCTGGCAGCCGGGGAGCTGTTTTTT.

This clonotype appeared many times. The chain combines TRBV27 with TRBJ2-1; 12 bases are shared with TRBD2. Trimming cost V 5 bases and J 13 bases; bases outside gene matches: 15. CDR3 length: 16 amino acids. The germline V gene has CDR1 MNHEY and CDR2 SMNVEV (reference sequence). Here the CDR3 DNA reads TGTGCCAGCAGTGACCCTACTAGCGGGGGGCACCTTCTTCAGTTCTTC. Residues: CASSDPTSGGHLLQFF.

This clonotype was recorded many times. V usage is TRBV5-1 and J usage is TRBJ1-6; D may be TRBD1 (5 bases). There are 15 residues in the CDR3. Germline lookup yields CDR1 SGHRS and CDR2 YFSETQ. V gave up 3 bases and J gave up 5 bases, with 12 bases separating them. CDR3 loop: CASSSGAANNSPLHF. DNA for the CDR3: TGCGCCAGCAGCTCCGGGGCAGCTAATAATTCACCCCTCCACTTT. The whole variable domain, remainder taken from reference TRBV5-1 and TRBJ1-6, is KAGVTQTPRYLIKTRGQQVTLSCSPISGHRSVSWYQQTPGQGLQFLFEYFSETQRNKGNFPGRFSGRQFSNSRSEMNVSTLELGDSALYLCASSSGAANNSPLHFGNGTRLTVT.

This clonotype was seen repeatedly, ten times or more. CDR3 residues: CASSSARGTQYF. DNA of the CDR3: TGTGCCAGCAGCTCCGCTAGAGGGACGCAGTATTTT. This chain connects TRBV7-3 to TRBJ2-3; weak D call: TRBD2 (5 bases). This CDR3 comprises 12 residues. V shed 4 bases and J shed 9 bases, with 11 bases lying between them. From germline, CDR1 is SGHTA and CDR2 FQGTGA.

In this sample, this clonotype turned up many times. The chain recombines TRBV5-1 with TRBJ1-6; 10 nucleotides align to TRBD1. This CDR3 spans 17 amino acids. CDR1 is SGHRS and CDR2 is YFSETQ in the germline V gene. V lost 0 bases to trimming and J lost 7 bases; unmatched junction nucleotides: 7. Here the CDR3 reads CASSLGQGATRNSPLHF. The DNA for the CDR3 is TGCGCCAGCAGCTTGGGACAGGGGGCAACTAGGAATTCACCCCTCCACTTT.

This clonotype was counted at least ten times. The V and J genes are TRBV5-5 and TRBJ1-4, with a possible D match to TRBD1 (5 bases). The V end was cut by 1 base, the J end by 10 bases, with 17 bases between. This CDR3 spans 15 amino acids. CDR1 and CDR2 (germline): SGHKS, YYEKEE (reference sequence). In nucleotides, the CDR3 is TGTGCCAGCAGCTTGTCCGGGGGAGATTCGGGAAAACTGTTTTTT. Translation gives CASSLSGGDSGKLFF.